These T cell receptor beta chains were read from a single sample in a study of cytomegalovirus exposure and HLA in healthy donors. Clones were sequenced by immunoSEQ multiplex PCR, and TCRdb holds only the in-frame ones, with some missing. This table has over 150,000 clones, 65% to 85% appearing once. Sequencing was performed on PBMCs. The receptors were sampled from a young woman in good health and CMV-seronegative. The CDR3 runs from the conserved cysteine through the conserved F or W. The order of the fields is CDR3 DNA, CDR3 protein, clone size, V gene, D gene, J gene. A D gene is named only where the DNA matches it firmly. For some rows the clone size is stated as once, few or many, or as a class when expanded; others skip it.

TGTGCCAGCAGCAAGACGGTCTCGTCAGGTGCCTACGAGCAGTACTTC CASSKTVSSGAYEQYF - TRBV27 - TRBJ2-7
TGTGCCAGCAGCTTAAGTGTGATCGGGGACAGGGGGCGCGGAGAGACCCAGTACTTC CASSLSVIGDRGRGETQYF - TRBV7-6 TRBD1 TRBJ2-5
TGTGCCAGCTCGCCCGACAGGGATCAGCCCCAGCATTTT CASSPDRDQPQHF - TRBV18 TRBD1 TRBJ1-5
TGCGCCAGCAGCTTGGACAGGGTGTCAGATACGCAGTATTTT CASSLDRVSDTQYF - TRBV5-1 - TRBJ2-3
TGTGCCAGCAGCTTAGCGCGGGCTAGCGGGATGAATGAGCAGTTCTTC CASSLARASGMNEQFF few TRBV7-2 TRBD2 TRBJ2-1
TGTGCCAGCAGCCAAACTAGCAAAAGGGTCTTC CASSQTSKRVF - TRBV2 - TRBJ2-1
TGCGCCAGCAGCTCTAGACAGGGGTCCAAAAACATTCAGTACTTC CASSSRQGSKNIQYF - TRBV5-1 TRBD1 TRBJ2-4
TGTGCCAGCAGAGCTGGGGTGGGCGGGGTCTATGGCTACACCTTC CASRAGVGGVYGYTF few TRBV27 - TRBJ1-2
TGTGCCAGCAGCTTGGGACGGGAGCTACTCAATGAAAAACTGTTTTTT CASSLGRELLNEKLFF - TRBV5-6 - TRBJ1-4
TGTGCCAGCTCACCGAACGGACCGGGAGGCGGGGAGACCCAGTACTTC CASSPNGPGGGETQYF - TRBV18 TRBD2 TRBJ2-5
TGTGCCAGCAGTGAAGTTGGTGTCGGGGATACGCAGTATTTT CASSEVGVGDTQYF - TRBV6-1 - TRBJ2-3
TGTGCCAGCACCGAAACCGGGACTAGCTTCTACAATGAGCAGTTCTTC CASTETGTSFYNEQFF - TRBV9 TRBD2 TRBJ2-1
TGCGCCAGCAGCACAGCGACAGGGGAAAAGTTCTTC CASSTATGEKFF few TRBV5-1 TRBD1 TRBJ2-1
TGTGCCAGCAGCTTATCTGGTAGCGGGACCTACGAGCAGTACTTC CASSLSGSGTYEQYF - TRBV11-3 TRBD2 TRBJ2-7
TGTGCCAGCAGTTATGGCGTGGACAGACTTCCCTACGAGCAGTACTTC CASSYGVDRLPYEQYF - TRBV28 - TRBJ2-7
TGTGCCAGCAGCCAAGCGTTGGCGGGGGCCTCCTACGAGCAGTACTTC CASSQALAGASYEQYF - TRBV14 - TRBJ2-7
TGTGCCAGCACTGACGGCGGGACGCGTGAAAAACTGTTTTTT CASTDGGTREKLFF - TRBV2 - TRBJ1-4
TGTGCCAGCAGTTTCAGGCGGAGGGGGGGATACGAGCAGTACTTC CASSFRRRGGYEQYF few TRBV27 - TRBJ2-7
TGTGCCAGCAGCGCGTCACCCGCCTACGAGCAGTACTTC CASSASPAYEQYF few TRBV7-6 - TRBJ2-7
TGTGCCAGCAGTGAAGAATTGTCTGAGGCTGAAGCTTTCTTT CASSEELSEAEAFF few TRBV2 - TRBJ1-1
TGTGCCAGCAGCCAGACAGTTGCAGCTGAAGCTTTCTTT CASSQTVAAEAFF - TRBV7-9 - TRBJ1-1
TGCAGCGTTGATCAGCGCGCGGGGGCCTATTACAATGAGCAGTTCTTC CSVDQRAGAYYNEQFF - TRBV29-1 - TRBJ2-1
TGTGCCAGCGGGACAGGCCGAGGGCAGCCCCAGCATTTT CASGTGRGQPQHF - TRBV7-3 TRBD1 TRBJ1-5
TGTGCCAGCAGTGGTTCCTACGTGGAGGGCGATACGCAGTATTTT CASSGSYVEGDTQYF few TRBV4-2 - TRBJ2-3
TGTGCCAGCAGCTCCATAGGCCAGGCGATATCTTTAGCCAAAAACATTCAGTACTTC CASSSIGQAISLAKNIQYF - TRBV7-9 - TRBJ2-4
TGTGCCATCAGTGAACGGGGAGCTAACTATGGCTACACCTTC CAISERGANYGYTF - TRBV10-3 - TRBJ1-2